This paragraph reports one TCR beta chain. Its antigen remains unidentified. Trimming stripped 0 bases from V and 6 bases from J, with 16 bases between. The CDR3 contains 15 residues. Germline loops: CDR1 SGHRS, CDR2 YFSETQ. Time point described: week 47, end of study. Doses of 300 ug of mutant IDH1 20-mer peptide were given with topical imiquimod. This sample was included in a study of a mutant IDH1 vaccine in newly diagnosed glioma. The assay was immunoSEQ multiplex PCR, and TCRdb's table has in-frame clones only and misses some. Seen here are fewer than 45,000 clones, 82% observed once, and the top ten hold approximately 19%.

The receptor was derived from a man between 18 and 35 years old with glioma. Some clones in this sample may be carry-over from other donors' samples. The chain employs TRBV5-1 and TRBJ2-7; D gene ambiguous. The material sequenced was PBMCs, taken from a glioma patient whose treatment included an IDH1 peptide vaccine. CDR3 region: CASSLAAGRVVEQYF. CDR3 in DNA: TGCGCCAGCAGCTTGGCCGCAGGACGAGTTGTCGAGCAGTACTTC. Using reference TRBV5-1 and TRBJ2-7 for the parts outside the CDR3, the full variable domain is KAGVTQTPRYLIKTRGQQVTLSCSPISGHRSVSWYQQTPGQGLQFLFEYFSETQRNKGNFPGRFSGRQFSNSRSEMNVSTLELGDSALYLCASSLAAGRVVEQYFGPGTRLTVT.